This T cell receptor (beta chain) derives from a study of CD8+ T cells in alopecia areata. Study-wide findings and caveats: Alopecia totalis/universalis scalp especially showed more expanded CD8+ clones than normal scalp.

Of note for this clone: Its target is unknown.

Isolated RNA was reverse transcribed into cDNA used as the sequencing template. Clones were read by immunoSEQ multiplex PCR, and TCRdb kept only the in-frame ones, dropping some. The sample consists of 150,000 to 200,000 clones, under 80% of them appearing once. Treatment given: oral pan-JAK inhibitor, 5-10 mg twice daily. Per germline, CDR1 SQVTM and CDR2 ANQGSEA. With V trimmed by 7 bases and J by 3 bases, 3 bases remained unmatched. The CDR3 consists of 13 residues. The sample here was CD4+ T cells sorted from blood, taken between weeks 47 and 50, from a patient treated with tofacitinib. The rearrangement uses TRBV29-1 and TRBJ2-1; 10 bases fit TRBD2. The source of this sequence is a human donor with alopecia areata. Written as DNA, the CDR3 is TGCAGCGCAGGACTAGCGGTCTACAATGAGCAGTTCTTC. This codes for CSAGLAVYNEQFF.